What follows are 10 T cell receptor beta chains derived from one specimen sequenced in a study of blood T cell repertoires in COVID-19. Assay used: immunoSEQ multiplex PCR; TCRdb lists only in-frame clones, some missing. The sample yields fewer than 100,000 clones, about 80% seen once. What was sequenced was peripheral blood. Source of these receptors: a woman in her seventies with acute or convalescent COVID-19.

The V call is TRBV5-4, the J call TRBJ2-1; 12 bases agree with TRBD2. Germline loops: CDR1 SGHNT, CDR2 YYREEE (reference sequence). The CDR3 loop spans 17 amino acids. The J segment lost 7 bases and the V segment lost 0 bases, leaving 8 bases of the junction unmatched. CDR3 sequence (DNA): TGTGCCAGCAGCTTGGCGCTAGCGGGGGGGCTAGTGAATGAGCAGTTCTTC. It is translated as CASSLALAGGLVNEQFF.

The V call is TRBV29-1, the J call TRBJ1-1, with 8 bases lining up with TRBD1. CDR1 and CDR2 (germline): SQVTM, ANQGSEA. The CDR3 is 15 amino acids. V lost 4 bases to trimming and J lost 1 base; unmatched junction nucleotides: 8. DNA of the CDR3: TGCAGCGTTGGAGGGTCAGGGGGCCCGAACACTGAAGCTTTCTTT. Encoded protein: CSVGGSGGPNTEAFF. Filled out from reference TRBV29-1 and TRBJ1-1, the complete variable domain reads SAVISQKPSRDICQRGTSLTIQCQVDSQVTMMFWYRQQPGQSLTLIATANQGSEATYESGFVIDKFPISRPNLTFSTLTVSNMSPEDSSIYLCSVGGSGGPNTEAFFGQGTRLTVV.

This rearrangement joins TRBV19 to TRBJ2-1; 11 bases match TRBD2. This CDR3 has 16 amino acids. Germline lookup yields CDR1 LNHDA and CDR2 SQIVND (reference sequence). After removal of 3 bases from V and 4 bases from J, the junction contained 5 bases not matched to a gene. The CDR3 nucleotides are TGTGCCAGTAGTATCAGTAGCGGGGGGGAATACAATGAGCAGTTCTTC. Protein sequence: CASSISSGGEYNEQFF.

The chain carries TRBV28 and TRBJ1-3; the D is unclear. Germline V gene sequence: CDR1 MDHEN, CDR2 SYDVKM. This CDR3 contains 13 residues. V was cut by 6 bases and J by 4 bases, with 10 bases left in between. CDR3 in DNA: TGTGCCAGCAGATCCTATAACGGAAACACCATATATTTT. Amino acid sequence: CASRSYNGNTIYF.

The chain carries TRBV27 and TRBJ1-5; TRBD1 matches 7 bases. The CDR3 has 20 amino acids. Trimming removed 1 base from V and 4 bases from J; junction bases left unmatched: 19. The V gene's germline CDR1 is MNHEY and CDR2 SMNVEV (reference sequence). The CDR3 nucleotides read TGTGCCAGCAGTTTATTAAGAGAAAAACGCGGACAGGTGGGAAATCAGCCCCAGCATTTT. This sequence encodes CASSLLREKRGQVGNQPQHF.

The genes are TRBV4-3 and TRBJ1-6, with D tentatively TRBD1 (5 bases). V was pared by 0 bases and J by 7 bases, with 13 bases between. The CDR3 covers 16 residues. Germline CDR1 reads LGHNA; CDR2 reads YSLEER. CDR3 sequence reads: CASSQDVDSPNSPLHF. The CDR3 nucleotides read TGCGCCAGCAGCCAAGACGTCGACAGCCCAAATTCACCCCTCCACTTT.

This clone was seen more than once but under ten times. The chain couples TRBV12-3 or TRBV12-4 to TRBJ1-6, with unresolved D. V shed 3 bases and J shed 11 bases, with 8 bases lying between them. There are 12 residues in the CDR3. In DNA, the CDR3 is TGTGCCAGCAGTTTCGCAGCGGCACCCCTCCACTTT. This encodes CASSFAAAPLHF.

The chain employs TRBV5-8 and TRBJ1-2, with TRBD1 identical over 10 bases. Germline V gene data show CDR1 as SGHTS and CDR2 as YDEGEE. CDR3 length: 14 amino acids. J gave up 4 bases and V 4 bases, and 4 bases lay outside the gene matches. CDR3 coding DNA: TGTGCCAGCAGCCGGGACAGGGGAGGCTATGGCTACACCTTC. Encoded protein: CASSRDRGGYGYTF.

The chain recombines TRBV10-3 with TRBJ2-7; 9 bases map to TRBD2. The CDR3 spans 14 residues. V trimming: 5 bases; J trimming: 0 bases; junction bases outside the gene matches: 2. Germline V gene sequence: CDR1 ENHRY, CDR2 SYGVKD. The CDR3 coding sequence is TGTGCCATCAGTCCTAGCGGGACCTCCTACGAGCAGTACTTC. Translated: CAISPSGTSYEQYF.

The chain has TRBV30 and TRBJ1-5; a weak D match, TRBD1 (6 bases). V was shortened by 0 bases and J by 5 bases, with 11 bases between the two germline ends. The CDR3 runs 14 residues. Germline V gives CDR1 GTSNPN, CDR2 SVGIG (reference sequence). The DNA of the CDR3 is TGTGCCTGGAGTGTGGGCAGGGGCGATCAGCCCCAGCATTTT. Its translation: CAWSVGRGDQPQHF.